This T cell receptor (beta chain) was sequenced in a study of glioma-infiltrating T cells after dendritic cell vaccination. Study-wide context: Samples are from glioblastoma patients in Phase I and II dendritic cell vaccine trials. Dendritic cells derived from monocytes and pulsed with autologous tumor lysate formed the vaccine.

Regarding time point: after dendritic cell vaccination, including at tumor progression/relapse. This CDR3 contains 16 residues. Trimming cost V 2 bases and J 2 bases; bases outside gene matches: 3. The germline CDR1 and CDR2 sequences are MNHEY and SVGAGI. The immunoSEQ assay amplified TCRB CDR3 from up to about 2 ug DNA. The data were produced by immunoSEQ multiplex PCR, yet TCRdb's version contains in-frame clones alone and is incomplete. The repertoire consists of about 50,000 clones, with approximately 89% occurring once and the leading ten covering approximately 5.3%. The chain couples TRBV6-5 to TRBJ2-7, with 13 bases aligning to TRBD2. This sequence originates from a human donor with glioblastoma. The source material was blood, sampled after dendritic cell vaccination. The CDR3 protein is CASSYRTSGSTYEQYF. CDR3 sequence (DNA): TGTGCCAGCAGTTACCGGACTAGCGGGAGCACCTACGAGCAGTACTTC.